Below are 14 T cell receptor beta chains sequenced from a single sample in a study of CD8 T cells in Susac syndrome (dated by TCRdb to the late 2010s). To prepare the library, the immunoSEQ multiplex PCR assay was applied. RNA was extracted using the RNeasy kit, and about 0.45 to 1 microgram was reverse transcribed with random hexamers. The public reads were quality trimmed at Q25 with fastp and then assembled into clones with MiXCR by TCRdb, keeping productive beta chains. For every CDR3 protein sequence, its rows merge into one entry that carries the most common genes and DNA. This sample gives about 140,000 distinct CDR3 sequences in total; 85% to 95% of them show up just once. The leading ten clones occupy 0.14% of the sample. Sequencing was performed on CD4+ T cells from PBMCs. Source of these receptors: a human donor with Susac syndrome.

The CDR3 protein is CASTRDASSYEQYF. The CDR3 region has the DNA TGCGCCAGCACCCGGGACGCGAGCTCCTACGAGCAGTACTTC. V usage is TRBV5-1 and J usage is TRBJ2-7; D is perhaps TRBD1 or TRBD2 (5 bases each). The CDR3 sequence is 14 residues long. V was cut by 6 bases and J by 0 bases, with 13 bases left in between. From germline, CDR1 is SGHRS and CDR2 YFSETQ.

About this clonotype itself: The CDR3 ends on some other residue instead of the conserved phenylalanine or tryptophan, so this is likely a read error. The chain has TRBV30 and TRBJ1-2; no definite D call. Germline V gene lookup returns CDR1 GTSNPN and CDR2 SVGIG (reference sequence). The CDR3 sequence is 10 residues long. Trimming took off 2 bases at V and 9 bases at J, with 7 bases between the two ends. CDR3 sequence reads: CAWSQRSYTL. CDR3 sequence (DNA): TGTGCCTGGAGTCAACGGAGCTACACCCTC.

The sample holds a few counts of this clonotype. The chain carries TRBV30 and TRBJ2-1; D not resolved. In germline, CDR1 is GTSNPN, CDR2 SVGIG (reference sequence). V was trimmed by 4 bases and J by 4 bases, leaving 5 bases between them. The CDR3 has 11 amino acids. The CDR3 loop reads CAWTQYNEQFF. The DNA of the CDR3 is TGTGCCTGGACTCAGTACAATGAGCAGTTCTTC.

This chain uses TRBV19 with TRBJ2-5; a possible D gene is TRBD1 (6 bases). Deletions cut 6 bases from V and 1 base from J, with 15 bases between. The CDR3 spans 15 residues. The germline CDR1 and CDR2 sequences are LNHDA and SQIVND (reference sequence). This CDR3 reads CASRGALTGQETQYF. The CDR3 DNA reads TGTGCCAGTAGGGGGGCCTTAACGGGCCAAGAGACCCAGTACTTC. Full variable domain (outside the CDR3, taken from reference TRBV19 and TRBJ2-5): DGGITQSPKYLFRKEGQNVTLSCEQNLNHDAMYWYRQDPGQGLRLIYYSQIVNDFQKGDIAEGYSVSREKKESFPLTVTSAQKNPTAFYLCASRGALTGQETQYFGPGTRLLVL.

The V gene is TRBV30, the J gene TRBJ2-2; a possible D gene is TRBD1 (5 bases). Trimming shortened V by 1 base and J by 4 bases, and 16 bases separated the two germline ends. The CDR3 totals 16 residues. Germline CDR1 is GTSNPN and CDR2 is SVGIG (reference sequence). CDR3 region: CAWSGTRVRPTGELFF. The CDR3 DNA reads TGTGCCTGGAGTGGGACCAGGGTGCGACCCACCGGGGAGCTGTTTTTT.

This chain joins TRBV5-1 and TRBJ2-3, with a weak D call TRBD2 (6 bases). V was shortened by 0 bases and J by 8 bases, with 13 bases between the two germline ends. CDR3 length: 14 residues. The germline V gene encodes CDR1 SGHRS and CDR2 YFSETQ. CDR3: CASSLVREEVTQYF. In DNA, the CDR3 is TGCGCCAGCAGCTTGGTTAGGGAGGAGGTTACGCAGTATTTT.

The rearrangement joins TRBV30 to TRBJ1-1; weak D call: TRBD1 (6 bases). The V end was cut by 0 bases, the J end by 5 bases, with 10 bases between. Per the germline V gene, CDR1 is GTSNPN and CDR2 is SVGIG (reference sequence). The CDR3 length is 13 residues. CDR3 coding DNA: TGTGCCTGGAGTGTAGGGGGATGGACTGAAGCTTTCTTT. Protein product: CAWSVGGWTEAFF.

V and J are TRBV30 and TRBJ1-2, with D possibly being TRBD1 (5 bases). This CDR3 comprises 14 residues. V lost 0 bases to trimming and J lost 8 bases, with 16 bases between them. The V gene's germline CDR1 is GTSNPN and CDR2 SVGIG (reference sequence). This CDR3 reads CAWSVPEGPNGYTF. In DNA form, the CDR3 reads TGTGCCTGGAGTGTACCGGAGGGGCCCAACGGCTACACCTTC.

V and J are TRBV7-9 and TRBJ2-2; tentative D call: TRBD1 (5 bases). There are 14 residues in the CDR3. Trimming left V 3 bases short and J 7 bases short, with 12 bases between. Per germline, CDR1 SEHNR and CDR2 FQNEAQ (reference sequence). DNA of the CDR3: TGTGCCAGCAGCTTTTTCAGGGTCCACGGGGAGCTGTTTTTT. Translating it yields CASSFFRVHGELFF.

V is TRBV12-3 or TRBV12-4 and J is TRBJ2-7, with D perhaps TRBD2 (6 bases). V lost 3 bases and J lost 3, with 12 bases in between. This CDR3 contains 14 residues. The CDR3 nucleotides read TGTGCCAGCAGTTTGACGGGGGTTAACTACGAGCAGTACTTC. As protein: CASSLTGVNYEQYF.

This clonotype was seen a few times. The chain recombines TRBV20-1 with TRBJ2-7; D is undetermined. Looked up from germline, CDR1 is DFQATT and CDR2 is SNEGSKA (reference sequence). This CDR3 region has 13 residues. The V and J ends lost 5 bases and 3 bases respectively, with 14 bases between them. The CDR3 spells CSAELPSGYEQYF. CDR3 nucleotide sequence: TGCAGTGCTGAGCTACCTTCGGGCTACGAGCAGTACTTC.

This clonotype has just one count. The rearrangement joins TRBV18 to TRBJ2-4; D remains unclear. Germline V gene data show CDR1 as KGHSH and CDR2 as LQKENI. The CDR3 has 11 residues. V was clipped by 2 bases and J by 8 bases, with 4 bases between them. This chain's CDR3 is CASSPKDIQYF. CDR3 bases: TGTGCCAGCTCACCAAAGGACATTCAGTACTTC.

The V call is TRBV28, the J call TRBJ2-1; possibly TRBD1 for D (5 bases). V shed 6 bases and J shed 3 bases, with 15 bases lying between them. Germline V gene sequence: CDR1 MDHEN, CDR2 SYDVKM. This CDR3 is 15 amino acids long. CDR3: CASSDPQGSYNEQFF. The CDR3 coding sequence is TGTGCCAGCAGCGATCCCCAGGGTAGCTACAATGAGCAGTTCTTC.

This chain joins TRBV29-1 and TRBJ1-1; TRBD1 agrees at 7 bases. Germline CDR1 SQVTM, CDR2 ANQGSEA. The CDR3 contains 17 residues. V shed 4 bases and J 0 bases; nucleotides not matched to a gene: 14. The CDR3 loop is CSVAGLQGFGMNTEAFF. CDR3 coding DNA: TGCAGCGTTGCTGGGCTACAGGGGTTCGGGATGAACACTGAAGCTTTCTTT.